This TCR beta chain was captured in a study of lymphopenia after photon versus proton radiotherapy. This CDR3 is 14 amino acids long. Trimming took off 4 bases at V and 0 bases at J, with 10 bases between the two ends. The germline V gene has CDR1 SGHRS and CDR2 YFSETQ. TCRdb keeps only in-frame clones here, not all; method: immunoSEQ multiplex PCR. The table lists 20,000 or so clones, about 90% of them singletons, with roughly 9.6% in the top ten. V is TRBV5-1 and J is TRBJ1-1; D gene ambiguous. The TCR was taken from a woman between 65 and 79 years old with pancreatic cancer. Some clones in this sample may be carry-over from other donors' samples. Sequencing was performed on peripheral blood, taken from a patient treated with proton-based radiotherapy. The CDR3 DNA reads TGCGCCAGCAGCCTGGGGTTCGTGAACACTGAAGCTTTCTTT. Translated: CASSLGFVNTEAFF. The entire variable domain, with the rest obtained from reference TRBV5-1 and TRBJ1-1, is as follows: KAGVTQTPRYLIKTRGQQVTLSCSPISGHRSVSWYQQTPGQGLQFLFEYFSETQRNKGNFPGRFSGRQFSNSRSEMNVSTLELGDSALYLCASSLGFVNTEAFFGQGTRLTVV.